The clone carrying this T cell receptor beta chain was found a few times. Its target is not known. Sequenced by immunoSEQ multiplex PCR; TCRdb stores in-frame clones only, minus some. Seen here are some 18,000 clones, around 85% observed once, and the top ten hold less than 30%. CDR3 length: 15 residues. Germline loops: CDR1 SGHKS, CDR2 YYEKEE (reference sequence). After removal of 0 bases from V and 6 bases from J, the junction contained 8 bases not matched to a gene. The data originate from a study of T cells in tumors after PD-1 blockade. About the study: Patients had no prior checkpoint blockade, systemic immunosuppressants, or anti-cancer therapy within 4 weeks. Some patients also took daily vismodegib 150 mg during anti-PD-1 treatment.

General study findings and limits: Blood contained about 45% of the tumor's TCR clonotypes.

The clonotype was recovered from a human donor with advanced basal cell or squamous cell carcinoma (not recorded which). This sequence joins TRBV5-5 and TRBJ2-7; 8 positions match TRBD1. Sequencing used PBMCs, obtained after anti-PD-1 therapy. In DNA, the CDR3 is TGTGCCAGCAGCTTGGGGGGGACAGGCCTCCGCGAGCAGTACTTC. Protein: CASSLGGTGLREQYF.